A single sample is the source of the 22 T cell receptor beta chains below, sequenced in a study of CD8+ T cells in alopecia areata. RNA was isolated and reverse transcribed to cDNA, the sequencing template. Data came from immunoSEQ multiplex PCR; TCRdb stores just in-frame clones and leaves some out. There are roughly 110,000 clones in the sample; roughly 50% occur only once, and 12% lies in the top ten. Treatment of the sample: oral pan-JAK inhibitor, 5-10 mg twice daily. The source material was CD8+ T cells sorted from blood, sampled at week 24, from a patient treated with tofacitinib. These receptors were obtained from a human donor with alopecia areata.

This clone was picked up a small number of times. This chain joins TRBV6-4 and TRBJ2-2; D is unclear. Germline V gives CDR1 MRHNA, CDR2 SNTAGT. The CDR3 sequence is 14 residues long. The V and J ends lost 6 bases and 8 bases respectively, with 16 bases between them. CDR3 DNA: TGTGCCAGCAGCCCAACTCCCACAGTGGGGGAGCTGTTTTTT. It translates to CASSPTPTVGELFF.

This clone has more than one count but fewer than ten. The chain's CDR3 is CASSRFQGGYGYTF. The CDR3 nucleotides read TGTGCCAGCAGTCGCTTCCAGGGGGGGTATGGCTACACCTTC. V usage is TRBV11-2 and J usage is TRBJ1-2, with 7 positions matching TRBD1. The CDR3 runs to 14 residues. V lost 6 bases, J lost 5 bases, and 9 bases stayed unmatched. Germline CDR1 reads SGHAT; CDR2 reads FQNNGV.

This clone was recorded once. The V call is TRBV7-2, the J call TRBJ2-7; a weak D match, TRBD1 (5 bases). V shed 5 bases and J shed 3 bases, with 23 bases lying between them. The germline V gene encodes CDR1 SGHTA and CDR2 FQGNSA. There are 17 residues in the CDR3. The CDR3 sequence is CASSAEVVSWQGYEQYF. DNA for the CDR3: TGTGCCAGCAGCGCAGAAGTGGTGAGCTGGCAGGGCTACGAGCAGTACTTC. Full variable domain (outside the CDR3, taken from reference TRBV7-2 and TRBJ2-7): GAGVSQSPSNKVTEKGKDVELRCDPISGHTALYWYRQSLGQGLEFLIYFQGNSAPDKSGLPSDRFSAERTGGSVSTLTIQRTQQEDSAVYLCASSAEVVSWQGYEQYFGPGTRLTVT.

This clone appeared a few times. The chain is built from TRBV6-1 and TRBJ2-7; no firm D call. Per germline, CDR1 MNHNS and CDR2 SASEGT. CDR3 length: 16 residues. Trimming removed 2 bases at V and 0 bases at J, with 14 bases between. The CDR3 DNA reads TGTGCCAGCAGTGAATGGTCCGGGTTGGTCTCCTACGAGCAGTACTTC. Its protein is CASSEWSGLVSYEQYF.

J is TRBJ2-6 and V is TRBV6-1; D not certain. The CDR3 is 16 residues long. Trimming cost V 2 bases and J 0 bases, with 8 bases left between them. CDR1 and CDR2 (germline): MNHNS, SASEGT. The CDR3 loop is CASSERASSGANVLTF. The CDR3 region has the DNA TGTGCCAGCAGTGAACGAGCTAGCTCTGGGGCCAACGTCCTGACTTTC.

This clone has only a few counts. J is TRBJ2-2 and V is TRBV30, with no clear D. V was pared by 0 bases and J by 6 bases, with 8 bases between. The CDR3 totals 13 residues. CDR1 GTSNPN and CDR2 SVGIG come from the germline V gene (reference sequence). As DNA, the CDR3 is TGTGCCTGGAGTGTACTCATTCCCGGGGAGCTGTTTTTT. Protein sequence: CAWSVLIPGELFF.

This CDR3 is CASREYEQFF. The CDR3 bases are TGTGCCAGCAGGGAGTATGAGCAGTTCTTC. The rearrangement uses TRBV2 and TRBJ2-1; D is undetermined. CDR1 and CDR2 (germline): SNHLY, FYNNEI. The CDR3 runs to 10 residues. Trimming took 6 bases from V and 8 from J, leaving 5 bases between them.

This chain joins TRBV5-1 and TRBJ2-6, with D possibly being TRBD1 (6 bases). Deletions cut 1 base from V and 0 bases from J, with 11 bases between. This CDR3 comprises 17 residues. Germline V gene sequence: CDR1 SGHRS, CDR2 YFSETQ. CDR3 DNA sequence: TGCGCCAGCAGCTTGACTCGGGACACCTCTGGGGCCAACGTCCTGACTTTC. Its protein is CASSLTRDTSGANVLTF. Full variable domain (missing parts from reference TRBV5-1 and TRBJ2-6): KAGVTQTPRYLIKTRGQQVTLSCSPISGHRSVSWYQQTPGQGLQFLFEYFSETQRNKGNFPGRFSGRQFSNSRSEMNVSTLELGDSALYLCASSLTRDTSGANVLTFGAGSRLTVL.

The table lists this clone with a few counts. For the CDR3, the DNA is TGCGCCAGCAGCCAAGCCGGGTCAGGGATATGGGCTTTCTTT. It encodes CASSQAGSGIWAFF. The J gene is TRBJ1-1, the V gene TRBV4-1, with a tentative D call TRBD1 (5 bases). Germline CDR1 is MGHRA and CDR2 is YSYEKL. Trimming shortened V by 1 base and J by 11 bases, and 17 bases separated the two germline ends. The CDR3 sequence is 14 residues long.

The sample holds a few counts of this clone. The chain combines TRBV4-1 with TRBJ2-3; D is uncertain. Trimming pared 4 bases from V and 5 bases from J, leaving 13 bases between. CDR1 is MGHRA, CDR2 YSYEKL, per germline. This CDR3 has 14 residues. The CDR3 protein is CASSPVWGGDTQYF. CDR3 DNA sequence: TGCGCCAGCAGCCCCGTCTGGGGTGGAGATACGCAGTATTTT.

About this clone: Other DNA variants within this sample encode the same CDR3. The J gene is TRBJ2-1, the V gene TRBV27; D may match TRBD1 or TRBD2 (5 bases each). The CDR3 length is 13 residues. Germline CDR1 reads MNHEY; CDR2 reads SMNVEV (reference sequence). Deletions cut 8 bases from V and 4 bases from J, with 12 bases between. Here the CDR3 reads CASSLGRYNEQFF. CDR3 nucleotides: TGTGCCAGCTCCCTGGGACGATACAATGAGCAGTTCTTC.

The chain combines TRBV5-1 with TRBJ2-7; 9 bases map to TRBD1. This CDR3 is built from 13 residues. Trimming removed 1 base from V and 6 bases from J; junction bases left unmatched: 2. Germline V gene lookup returns CDR1 SGHRS and CDR2 YFSETQ. This chain's CDR3 is CASSLRTGVEQYF. DNA of the CDR3: TGCGCCAGCAGCTTGAGGACAGGGGTCGAGCAGTACTTC.

V gene TRBV30 combines with J gene TRBJ2-7; TRBD1 is a possible D gene (5 bases). Germline V gene sequence: CDR1 GTSNPN, CDR2 SVGIG (reference sequence). The CDR3 spans 11 residues. V was clipped by 4 bases and J by 2 bases, with 6 bases between them. For the CDR3, the DNA is TGTGCCTGGAAACAGGCCTACGAGCAGTACTTC. It is translated as CAWKQAYEQYF. The entire variable domain, with the rest obtained from reference TRBV30 and TRBJ2-7, is as follows: SQTIHQWPATLVQPVGSPLSLECTVEGTSNPNLYWYRQAAGRGLQLLFYSVGIGQISSEVPQNLSASRPQDRQFILSSKKLLLSDSGFYLCAWKQAYEQYFGPGTRLTVT.

CDR3 in amino acids: CASSVSGELFF. Written as DNA, the CDR3 is TGCGCCAGCAGTGTCTCCGGGGAGCTGTTTTTT. V gene TRBV5-1 combines with J gene TRBJ2-2, with unresolved D. CDR1 is SGHRS, CDR2 YFSETQ, per germline. The CDR3 has 11 amino acids. V was shortened by 5 bases and J by 6 bases, with 5 bases between the two germline ends.

On this clone: The sample has other DNA sequences that encode this CDR3 too. The rearrangement joins TRBV6-5 to TRBJ1-5; D call uncertain. Germline lookup yields CDR1 MNHEY and CDR2 SVGAGI. CDR3 length: 14 residues. Trimming left V 2 bases short and J 6 bases short, with 11 bases between. The CDR3 sequence: CASSYREGTQPQHF. For the CDR3, the DNA is TGTGCCAGCAGTTACAGGGAGGGCACTCAGCCCCAGCATTTT.

The V gene is TRBV6-6, the J gene TRBJ1-1; D gene ambiguous. The CDR3 consists of 12 residues. The V gene lost 2 bases and the J gene lost 6 bases, with 7 bases spanning the gap. Germline CDR1 and CDR2: MNHNY and SVGAGI (reference sequence). The CDR3 nucleotides read TGTGCCAGCAGTTACGGTTCCCCTGAAGCTTTCTTT. It translates to CASSYGSPEAFF.

The V gene is TRBV27, the J gene TRBJ1-6, with a tentative D call TRBD1 (6 bases). Trimming took 0 bases from V and 6 from J, leaving 12 bases between them. Per germline, CDR1 MNHEY and CDR2 SMNVEV (reference sequence). The CDR3 covers 16 residues. CDR3 DNA: TGTGCCAGCAGTTTATCGCCGGGGGCGGGTAATTCACCCCTCCACTTT. It encodes CASSLSPGAGNSPLHF.

This clone showed up just once. This chain uses TRBV6-6 with TRBJ2-1, with 8 bases fitting TRBD1. From germline, CDR1 is MNHNY and CDR2 SVGAGI (reference sequence). V was clipped by 0 bases and J by 5 bases; unmatched bases: 6. The CDR3 runs 16 residues. CDR3 coding DNA: TGTGCCAGCAGTTACTCCCCGACAGGGGCTAACAATGAGCAGTTCTTC. Translated, it gives CASSYSPTGANNEQFF.

DNA for the CDR3: TGTGCCAGCAGCTTGGGGTTTTACCGGGACTTAGTCAACAATGAGCAGTTCTTC. Encoded protein: CASSLGFYRDLVNNEQFF. The rearrangement links TRBV5-6 to TRBJ2-1; tentatively, D is TRBD2 (6 bases). Germline CDR1 SGHDT, CDR2 YYEEEE. Trimming left V 0 bases short and J 5 bases short, with 21 bases between. The CDR3 totals 18 residues.

This clone was detected only a few times. The rearrangement uses TRBV29-1 and TRBJ2-7; D is ambiguous. Germline CDR1 is SQVTM and CDR2 is ANQGSEA. V was cut by 0 bases and J by 0 bases, with 6 bases left in between. CDR3 size: 13 residues. CDR3 in DNA: TGCAGCGTTGAAGACCACAGCTCCTACGAGCAGTACTTC. As protein: CSVEDHSSYEQYF.

The chain carries TRBV13 and TRBJ2-1; TRBD1 is a possible D gene (6 bases). V was clipped by 3 bases and J by 12 bases, with 15 bases between them. The CDR3 length is 13 residues. Per the germline V gene, CDR1 is PRHDT and CDR2 is FYEKMQ (reference sequence). Written as DNA, the CDR3 is TGTGCCAGCAGCTTCAGACGAGGGACACGGCAGTTCTTC. Protein sequence: CASSFRRGTRQFF. The full variable domain, rest sourced from reference TRBV13 and TRBJ2-1, is AAGVIQSPRHLIKEKRETATLKCYPIPRHDTVYWYQQGPGQDPQFLISFYEKMQSDKGSIPDRFSAQQFSDYHSELNMSSLELGDSALYFCASSFRRGTRQFFGPGTRLTVL.

The CDR3 DNA is TGTGCCAGCAGTTTATCAGGGTTTGGGACCGGGGAGCTGTTTTTT. Protein: CASSLSGFGTGELFF. The chain links TRBV27 to TRBJ2-2; D uncertain. Germline values: CDR1 MNHEY, CDR2 SMNVEV (reference sequence). With 0 bases removed from V and 5 bases from J, the gap between germline ends came to 10 bases. This CDR3 contains 15 residues.